A single sample gave rise to the 15 T cell receptor beta chains below, sequenced in a study of tumour-infiltrating T cells in Burkitt lymphoma. Sequencing used immunoSEQ multiplex PCR; TCRdb keeps in-frame clones, though not all of them. The sample has approximately 46,000 clones; around 30% are singletons. The material sequenced was tumor tissue. These receptors originate from a human donor with Burkitt lymphoma.

The chain employs TRBV4-2 and TRBJ1-1; 8 nucleotides align to TRBD1. V dropped 3 bases and J dropped 1; count of bases not matched to a gene: 4. Germline CDR1 is LGHNA and CDR2 is YNFKEQ. CDR3 length: 15 amino acids. The CDR3 loop reads CASSQEGQGNTEAFF. CDR3 DNA: TGTGCCAGCAGCCAGGAAGGACAGGGGAACACTGAAGCTTTCTTT.

This clone was detected a few times. The J gene is TRBJ2-2, the V gene TRBV19, with 8 bases matching TRBD1. This CDR3 is 14 amino acids long. Germline values: CDR1 LNHDA, CDR2 SQIVND (reference sequence). V lost 10 bases to trimming and J lost 3 bases; unmatched junction nucleotides: 7. The CDR3 nucleotides read TGTGCCACCTTGGACAGGGCGGACACCGGGGAGCTGTTTTTT. It codes for CATLDRADTGELFF.

This clone was seen only a few times. The chain links TRBV6-5 to TRBJ2-5; TRBD2 matches 9 bases. CDR1 and CDR2 (germline): MNHEY, SVGAGI. This CDR3 has 14 amino acids. The junction had 7 bases not matched to a gene; V was cut back by 10 bases and J by 1 base. DNA for the CDR3: TGTGCCAACCAGCGGGGGGCTTTCCAAGAGACCCAGTACTTC. It yields the protein CANQRGAFQETQYF.

The sample holds a few counts of this clone. J is TRBJ2-2 and V is TRBV5-1; D unclear. The V end was cut by 0 bases, the J end by 4 bases, with 10 bases between. Per germline, CDR1 SGHRS and CDR2 YFSETQ. The CDR3 covers 15 residues. CDR3 DNA sequence: TGCGCCAGCAGCTTGGGGGTGGTACTCACCGGGGAGCTGTTTTTT. Amino acids: CASSLGVVLTGELFF.

J is TRBJ2-3 and V is TRBV5-1; 11 bases are a match to TRBD2. Germline CDR1 reads SGHRS; CDR2 reads YFSETQ. This CDR3 spans 16 amino acids. V lost 4 bases and J lost 0; bases outside the gene matches: 4. DNA for the CDR3: TGCGCCAGCAGCACAACTAGCGGGGGAAGCACAGATACGCAGTATTTT. It encodes CASSTTSGGSTDTQYF.

This rearrangement joins TRBV7-3 to TRBJ1-4; D uncertain. This CDR3 has 15 residues. Germline V lookup: CDR1 SGHTA, CDR2 FQGTGA. Between the trimmed V and J ends, which lost 5 bases and 5 bases, there was a span of 15 bases. CDR3 region: CASSSKQRKNEKLFF. The CDR3 coding sequence is TGTGCCAGCAGCAGTAAGCAGCGAAAGAATGAAAAACTGTTTTTT.

This clone was picked up a small number of times. This chain links TRBV4-3 with TRBJ2-6; D gene uncertain. The germline V gene has CDR1 LGHNA and CDR2 YSLEER. The CDR3 length is 19 residues. Trimming left V 0 bases short and J 1 base short, with 16 bases between. CDR3 residues: CASSQDHPLMLSGANVLTF. The CDR3 region has the DNA TGCGCCAGCAGCCAAGACCACCCCCTCATGCTATCTGGGGCCAACGTCCTGACTTTC.

The genes are TRBV5-4 and TRBJ2-3, with 15 bases that match TRBD2. Germline V CDR1 and CDR2: SGHNT, YYREEE (reference sequence). The CDR3 has 18 amino acids. V dropped 4 bases and J dropped 1; count of bases not matched to a gene: 7. The CDR3, as DNA: TGTGCCAGCAGCCCCGGACTAGCGGGGGGGCCTGGCACAGATACGCAGTATTTT. This encodes CASSPGLAGGPGTDTQYF.

The chain is built from TRBV18 and TRBJ1-4; TRBD1 matches at 8 bases. V lost 4 bases and J lost 5; bases outside the gene matches: 3. The CDR3 runs to 14 residues. The germline CDR1 and CDR2 sequences are KGHSH and LQKENI. The CDR3 here is CASSQRQGNEKLFF. Here the CDR3 DNA reads TGTGCCAGCTCACAACGACAGGGGAATGAAAAACTGTTTTTT.

This clone has just a few counts. The chain couples TRBV30 to TRBJ1-5; D unclear. The ends were cut back, 1 base at V and 3 bases at J, with 13 bases in the middle. The V gene's germline CDR1 is GTSNPN and CDR2 SVGIG (reference sequence). The CDR3 length is 15 residues. In nucleotides, the CDR3 is TGTGCCTGGAGTGGAAGCGGGAGTTTCAATCAGCCCCAGCATTTT. Residues: CAWSGSGSFNQPQHF.

This clone was detected a few times. One junction end does not reproduce the germline sequence, and a read error may be involved. This rearrangement joins TRBV6-5 to TRBJ2-1; D uncertain. This CDR3 is built from 14 residues. Germline values: CDR1 MNHEY, CDR2 SVGAGI. CDR3 sequence: CASSRLSSYSEQFF. In nucleotides, the CDR3 is TGTGCCAGCAGCCGACTTAGCTCCTACAGTGAGCAGTTCTTC.

The chain couples TRBV18 to TRBJ2-7; TRBD2 aligns across 7 bases. Per germline, CDR1 KGHSH and CDR2 LQKENI. V lost 3 bases, J lost 0 bases, and 2 bases stayed unmatched. The length of the CDR3 is 14 residues. For the CDR3, the DNA is TGTGCCAGCTCACCGCCTAGCGGCTCCTACGAGCAGTACTTC. It is translated as CASSPPSGSYEQYF.

V and J are TRBV9 and TRBJ2-7; D is ambiguous. Trimming left V 2 bases short and J 2 bases short, with 14 bases between. Looked up from germline, CDR1 is SGDLS and CDR2 is YYNGEE. This CDR3 is 15 amino acids long. In nucleotides, the CDR3 is TGTGCCAGCAGCGTTCCCGCCCGACATGCCTACGAGCAGTACTTC. Translation: CASSVPARHAYEQYF.

In its sample, this clone was seen a few times. The V call is TRBV29-1, the J call TRBJ2-1, with TRBD2 matching over 11 bases. This CDR3 contains 14 residues. Germline CDR1 and CDR2: SQVTM and ANQGSEA. J gave up 7 bases and V 7 bases, and 9 bases lay outside the gene matches. The CDR3 DNA reads TGCAGCGCTTTAGCGGGGGGGCTGATGAATGAGCAGTTCTTC. Encoded protein: CSALAGGLMNEQFF.

The CDR3 protein is CASRSGDTGELFF. The CDR3 nucleotides read TGCGCCAGCCGTAGCGGGGACACCGGGGAGCTGTTTTTT. This chain uses TRBV5-1 with TRBJ2-2; 8 bases align to TRBD2. Losses at the gene ends were 7 bases for V and 3 bases for J; bases not matched to a gene: 2. The V gene's germline CDR1 is SGHRS and CDR2 YFSETQ. CDR3 length equals 13 residues.